This T cell receptor (beta chain) was identified in a study of regulatory dendritic cells for organ transplantation. Looking at the study overall: Day 6 dendritic cell cultures were stimulated with LPS.

This CDR3 is 12 amino acids long. Trimming left V 0 bases short and J 5 bases short, with 3 bases between. Germline-derived CDR1 and CDR2 are SGHTS and YDEGEE. CFSE-labeled sorted T cells met regulatory or mature dendritic cells for 5 days. Findings and caveats of the study: Alloreactive memory CD8+ T cell pools varied considerably between individuals.

The table came from immunoSEQ multiplex PCR; TCRdb's copy has only in-frame clones and leaves some out. This table holds under 15,000 clones, about 70% found once. This clone was counted between two and nine times. Its specificity is not known. This TCR was sampled from a human donor in good health. The material sequenced was naive CD4+ T cells from blood cultured with regulatory dendritic cells. The subset was: CD45RA+ naive T cells. This rearrangement joins TRBV5-8 to TRBJ1-5; D remains unclear. The CDR3 nucleotides read TGTGCCAGCAGCTTGGCCGATCAGCCCCAGCATTTT. This codes for CASSLADQPQHF.